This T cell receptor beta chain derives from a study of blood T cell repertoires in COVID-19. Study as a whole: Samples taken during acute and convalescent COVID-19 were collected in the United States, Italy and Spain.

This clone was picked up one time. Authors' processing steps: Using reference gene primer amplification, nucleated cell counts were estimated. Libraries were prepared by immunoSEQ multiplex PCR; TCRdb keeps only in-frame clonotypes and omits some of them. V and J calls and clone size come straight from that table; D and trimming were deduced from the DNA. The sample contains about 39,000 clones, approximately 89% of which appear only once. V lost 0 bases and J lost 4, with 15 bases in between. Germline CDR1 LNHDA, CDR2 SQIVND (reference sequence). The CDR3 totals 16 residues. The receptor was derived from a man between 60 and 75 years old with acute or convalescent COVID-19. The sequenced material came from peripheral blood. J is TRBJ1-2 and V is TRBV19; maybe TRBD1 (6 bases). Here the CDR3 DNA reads TGTGCCAGTAGTATAGAATGGACAGTAAAGCCCTATGGCTACACCTTC. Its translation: CASSIEWTVKPYGYTF.